This T cell receptor beta chain is drawn from a study of neurological immune-mediated disorders. Study-wide points: TCR-beta repertoires seemed private in all groups, with no expanded CDR3 amino acid sequences shared.

900,000 to 1,000,000 sorted CD4+ or CD8+ T cells made each library. Over 180 million TCR-beta sequences (from 15-18 subjects) were yielded by each sequencing run. A single record per CDR3 protein comes from TCRdb applying MiXCR to the 5' RACE reads. The sample includes more than 25,000 distinct CDR3 sequences, roughly 23% of them seen just once. Germline V gives CDR1 SQVTM, CDR2 ANQGSEA. V dropped 4 bases and J dropped 2 bases, with 9 bases sitting between them. The CDR3 length is 13 residues. This clonotype was seen ten or more times. What it binds is not known. This sequence joins TRBV29-1 and TRBJ2-1; D possibly uses TRBD1 or TRBD2 (5 bases each). The TCR was taken from a man in his forties or fifties with HTLV-1-associated myelopathy (HAM/TSP). The sample taken for sequencing was CD4+ T cells from blood. CDR3 DNA sequence: TGCAGCGTTGGTCGAGGGGCCTACAATGAGCAGTTCTTC. It is translated as CSVGRGAYNEQFF.